This paragraph reports one T cell receptor beta chain. This entry comes from a study of glioma-infiltrating T cells after dendritic cell vaccination. The germline V gene encodes CDR1 SGHRS and CDR2 YFSETQ. CDR3 length equals 17 residues. V gave up 3 bases and J gave up 0 bases, with 16 bases separating them. The method was immunoSEQ multiplex PCR; TCRdb's version includes in-frame clones alone and lacks a portion of them. This sample has about 67,000 clones; 81% occur once, and the top ten carry roughly 8.2%. V is TRBV5-1 and J is TRBJ1-3, with D possibly matching TRBD1 (6 bases). This sample comprised blood, obtained before dendritic cell vaccination. This clonotype was obtained from a human donor with glioblastoma. The CDR3 DNA follows: TGCGCCAGCAGCTCGGGCGGTGGGGGCGCCTCTGGAAACACCATATATTTT. Translating it yields CASSSGGGGASGNTIYF.